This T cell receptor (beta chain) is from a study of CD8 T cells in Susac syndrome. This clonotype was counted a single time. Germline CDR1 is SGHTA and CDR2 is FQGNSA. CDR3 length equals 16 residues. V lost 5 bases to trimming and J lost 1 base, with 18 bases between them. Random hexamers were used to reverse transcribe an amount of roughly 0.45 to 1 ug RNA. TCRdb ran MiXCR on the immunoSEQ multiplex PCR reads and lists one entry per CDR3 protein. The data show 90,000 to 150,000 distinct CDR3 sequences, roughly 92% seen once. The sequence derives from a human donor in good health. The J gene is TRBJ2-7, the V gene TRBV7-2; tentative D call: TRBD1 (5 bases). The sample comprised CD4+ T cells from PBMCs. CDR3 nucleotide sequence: TGTGCCAGCAGCCGTAGGGGCCTAGATCATTCCTACGAGCAGTACTTC. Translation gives CASSRRGLDHSYEQYF.